The 19 T cell receptor beta chains presented below share a single source sample, sequenced in a study of T cells in Graves' hyperthyroidism and ophthalmopathy. TCR beta CDR3 sequences were amplified from RNA transcripts. HTBI primers were used for first-round RT-PCR of the TCR CDR3. Using its own MiXCR run on the multiplex PCR reads, TCRdb lists one record per CDR3 protein. The sample contains 80,000 to 100,000 distinct CDR3 sequences, 35% to 45% of which appear only once. The sequencing sample was made of peripheral blood or thyroid tissue (not recorded which). Receptors were obtained from a woman aged 25 to 45 with Graves' hyperthyroidism.

A note on this clonotype: One end of the junction fails to match germline, which may point to a read error. The gene calls are TRBV25-1 and TRBJ1-4; TRBD1 is a possible D gene (6 bases). CDR1 and CDR2 from the germline V gene are MGHDK and SYGVNS. There are 14 residues in the CDR3. The CDR3 protein is CASSKTGPNEKLSF. CDR3 sequence (DNA): TGTGCCAGCAGTAAGACAGGTCCTAATGAAAAACTGTCTTTC.

In DNA form, the CDR3 reads TGTGCCAGCAGCTCTAGGATGGAAAACATTCAGTACTTC. It translates to CASSSRMENIQYF. The rearrangement links TRBV12-3 or TRBV12-4 to TRBJ2-4; D uncertain. There are 13 residues in the CDR3. V lost 6 bases and J lost 5, with 11 bases in between.

This clonotype was observed at least ten times. The chain carries TRBV11-2 and TRBJ2-5, with 7 nucleotides matching TRBD2. CDR1 and CDR2 (germline): SGHAT, FQNNGV. There are 17 residues in the CDR3. The V and J ends lost 3 bases and 0 bases, in that order; junction bases with no gene match: 10. This CDR3 reads CASSFGRERGDQETQYF. CDR3 coding DNA: TGTGCCAGCAGCTTTGGGCGGGAGCGAGGGGACCAAGAGACCCAGTACTTC.

This clonotype was recorded many times. The chain is built from TRBV19 and TRBJ1-2; D may be TRBD1 (5 bases). Germline-derived CDR1 and CDR2 are LNHDA and SQIVND (reference sequence). V was clipped by 9 bases and J by 2 bases, with 16 bases between them. There are 14 residues in the CDR3. CDR3 residues: CASSRLAGNYGYTF. CDR3 DNA: TGTGCCAGCTCTCGGTTGGCAGGGAACTATGGCTACACCTTC.

The rearrangement links TRBV7-9 to TRBJ1-3; maybe TRBD1 (5 bases). V lost 8 bases to trimming and J lost 2 bases, with 16 bases between them. CDR1 and CDR2 (germline): SEHNR, FQNEAQ (reference sequence). The CDR3 contains 15 residues. The CDR3 nucleotides are TGTGCCAGCTTTAGGGGAGTTCTGGCTGGAAACACCATATATTTT. It encodes CASFRGVLAGNTIYF.

Concerning this clonotype: It is likely a read error, because the conserved phenylalanine at the end of the CDR3 is missing. The chain recombines TRBV7-4 with TRBJ1-5, with 9 bases identical to TRBD1. Germline V CDR1 and CDR2: SGHVT, SQSDAQ. J gave up 7 bases and V 2 bases, and 9 bases lay outside the gene matches. CDR3 length: 16 residues. The CDR3: CASSLSRDRDRQPQHL. CDR3 DNA: TGTGCCAGCAGCTTATCCAGGGACAGGGATAGACAGCCCCAGCATCTT.

Comment on this clonotype: One junction end does not reproduce the germline sequence, and a read error may be involved. The genes are TRBV5-4 and TRBJ2-5, with D perhaps TRBD1 (6 bases). The germline CDR1 and CDR2 sequences are SGHNT and YYREEE (reference sequence). The CDR3 length is 13 residues. Here the CDR3 reads CVSSVGQQGTQYF. As DNA, the CDR3 is TGTGTCAGCAGCGTCGGACAACAGGGGACCCAGTACTTC.

The chain links TRBV27 to TRBJ1-1; 9 bases map to TRBD1. The CDR3 length is 14 residues. Looked up from germline, CDR1 is MNHEY and CDR2 is SMNVEV (reference sequence). The V gene end was trimmed by 8 bases and the J gene end by 1 base; junction bases not matched to a gene: 5. The CDR3 here is CASGRQGGNTEAFF. CDR3 coding DNA: TGTGCCAGCGGCAGACAGGGGGGGAACACTGAAGCTTTCTTT.

The V gene is TRBV6-1, the J gene TRBJ1-3, with a tentative D call TRBD1 (6 bases). From germline, CDR1 is MNHNS and CDR2 SASEGT. V was pared by 4 bases and J by 14 bases, with 21 bases between. The CDR3 covers 14 residues. The CDR3 loop is CASSVNRDIKILYF. CDR3 sequence (DNA): TGTGCCAGCAGTGTGAACCGGGACATCAAGATCCTATATTTT.

In this sample, this clonotype turned up once. The gene calls are TRBV15 and TRBJ1-5; D may be TRBD1 (5 bases). CDR1 is LNHNV and CDR2 is YYDKDF in the germline V gene (reference sequence). The CDR3 length is 15 residues. V lost 0 bases to trimming and J lost 3 bases, with 9 bases between them. The CDR3 nucleotides are TGTGCCACCAGCAGAGATGGGGGATACAATCAGCCCCAGCATTTT. Its translation is CATSRDGGYNQPQHF.

The V and J genes are TRBV7-6 and TRBJ2-7; D unclear. Germline V gene sequence: CDR1 SGHVS, CDR2 FNYEAQ. V gave up 4 bases and J gave up 4 bases, with 23 bases separating them. The CDR3 is made up of 17 amino acids. Here the CDR3 reads CASSSTRSRSRRYEQYF. The DNA for the CDR3 is TGTGCCAGCAGCTCAACGAGGAGCCGAAGCCGCCGTTACGAGCAGTACTTC.

This clonotype came up many times. The J gene is TRBJ1-6, the V gene TRBV7-3, with D uncertain. Germline CDR1 reads SGHTA; CDR2 reads FQGTGA. The CDR3 is 13 residues long. The germline V and J ends were trimmed by 3 bases and 5 bases, with 5 bases remaining between them. CDR3 residues: CASSLTNNSPLHF. The CDR3, as DNA: TGTGCCAGCAGCTTGACCAATAATTCACCCCTCCACTTT.

At least ten counts were recorded for this clonotype. The chain is built from TRBV3-1 and TRBJ1-1; D uncertain. The germline V gene encodes CDR1 LGHDT and CDR2 YNNKEL (reference sequence). Trimming took 3 bases from V and 2 from J, leaving 10 bases between them. There are 14 residues in the CDR3. This CDR3 is CASSHNDGNTEAFF. In nucleotides, the CDR3 is TGTGCCAGCAGCCATAATGACGGAAACACTGAAGCTTTCTTT.

In this sample, this clonotype turned up a few times. J is TRBJ2-3 and V is TRBV12-3 or TRBV12-4; TRBD1 matches 9 bases. CDR3 length equals 15 residues. V lost 3 bases, J lost 4 bases, and 5 bases stayed unmatched. DNA of the CDR3: TGTGCCAGCAGTTTCGGGGGACAGGGACCAGATACGCAGTATTTT. Translation: CASSFGGQGPDTQYF.

The gene calls are TRBV20-1 and TRBJ2-5, with D hard to call. Germline V CDR1 and CDR2: DFQATT, SNEGSKA (reference sequence). The CDR3 is 13 residues long. The ends were cut back, 0 bases at V and 4 bases at J, with 9 bases in the middle. The chain's CDR3 is CSARDQVGETQYF. CDR3 DNA: TGCAGTGCTAGAGACCAGGTGGGAGAGACCCAGTACTTC.

This clonotype was counted ten times or more. The chain joins TRBV5-1 to TRBJ1-6; D call uncertain. This CDR3 has 14 amino acids. V was trimmed by 0 bases and J by 7 bases, leaving 8 bases between them. The germline CDR1 and CDR2 sequences are SGHRS and YFSETQ. For the CDR3, the DNA is TGCGCCAGCAGCTTGGAGGTCGGAAATTCACCCCTCCACTTT. Protein: CASSLEVGNSPLHF.

This clonotype was found many times. The gene calls are TRBV30 and TRBJ1-2; no definite D call. CDR3 length equals 11 residues. The germline gives CDR1 GTSNPN, CDR2 SVGIG (reference sequence). The V gene lost 5 bases and the J gene lost 6 bases, with 10 bases spanning the gap. The CDR3 DNA reads as TGTGCCTGGCGGCTATTCGATGGCTACACCTTC. It encodes CAWRLFDGYTF.

As concerns this clonotype: It is likely a read error, because the conserved phenylalanine at the end of the CDR3 is missing. V is TRBV5-4 and J is TRBJ2-6; 11 bases map to TRBD1. The J call may be mistaken, given a closer DNA end match to TRBJ2-4. In germline, CDR1 is SGHNT, CDR2 YYREEE (reference sequence). The CDR3 is 14 amino acids. The CDR3 DNA is TGTGCCAGCAGCCACCGACAGGACAGGGGGCTTCAGTACATC. Residues: CASSHRQDRGLQYI.

This clonotype showed up many times. The V gene is TRBV14, the J gene TRBJ2-7; D is possibly TRBD1 or TRBD2 (5 bases each). This CDR3 contains 18 residues. The germline V gene encodes CDR1 SGHDN and CDR2 FVKESK. V was cut by 4 bases and J by 3 bases, with 25 bases left in between. The CDR3 nucleotides read TGTGCCAGCAGCCCTCTCCTAGGAGCGGCAGGGCTTGTCTACGAGCAGTACTTC. Its protein product is CASSPLLGAAGLVYEQYF.